This entry concerns a single TCR beta chain. Clones were read by immunoSEQ multiplex PCR, and TCRdb kept only the in-frame ones, dropping some. The profile shows more than 85,000 clones, approximately 93% of them singletons. CDR3 length: 15 amino acids. Germline V gene lookup returns CDR1 MNHEY and CDR2 SMNVEV (reference sequence). V was cut by 8 bases and J by 6 bases, with 20 bases left in between. These data are taken from a study of T cell changes during pregnancy in multiple sclerosis. The J gene is TRBJ1-5, the V gene TRBV27, with D possibly matching TRBD1 (6 bases). Sequencing used peripheral blood, obtained after pregnancy. The clonotype originates from a female donor in good health, enrolled as a control in a pregnancy study. The CDR3 sequence is CASAPGGAPGQPQHF. The CDR3 region has the DNA TGTGCCAGCGCCCCCGGGGGGGCGCCCGGTCAGCCCCAGCATTTT.